Listed below are T cell receptor beta chains from one sample, sequenced in a study of T cells after posttransplantation cyclophosphamide. The repertoire was sequenced with immunoSEQ multiplex PCR; TCRdb's copy has only in-frame clones and lacks some. Found here are approximately 12,000 clones, roughly 2% of them singletons; the top ten hold roughly 15%. Sample: PBMCs, taken after allogeneic stem cell transplant with posttransplant cyclophosphamide. The origin of the receptors is a male patient in his thirties who received an allogeneic stem cell transplant from a related donor, was CMV-positive, and had no GVHD. Among the T cells, some may be from the graft donor. The conserved cysteine and the conserved F or W are not part of the CDR3 here. The size entry is marked missing in some rows and otherwise reads once, few, many or a size class.

V,size,CDR3
TRBV27,NA,ASSSQIYRDRVISPTGANVLT
TRBV4-1,NA,ASSPLGLQETQY
TRBV5-1,NA,ASSFVPQGAGDEKLF
TRBV6-5,few,ASSYSTSGGQETQY
TRBV19,NA,ASRRTGGETQY
TRBV7-9,few,GGDAGQWTDEQF
TRBV2,medium-sized,ASSELGTGNSPLH
TRBV4-2,NA,ASSQRGRGFWETQY
TRBV10-3,medium-sized,AISELGGTSGRVGIFTQY
TRBV28,NA,ARAGTSGSNSSYNEQF